This T cell receptor (beta chain) was captured by sequencing in a study of early T cells in non-severe SARS-CoV-2 infection. Points from the study as a whole: VDJdb matching favored anti-spike CD8 responses, missing private and CD4 specificities.

This clonotype was recorded at least ten times. As yet, its antigen is unknown. TCRdb itself ran the 5' RACE reads through MiXCR, one entry per CDR3 protein. Among 30,000 to 40,000 distinct CDR3 sequences listed, under 6% were seen once. The length of the CDR3 is 14 residues. Germline V gene data show CDR1 as SGHVS and CDR2 as FNYEAQ. Trimming pared 5 bases from V and 0 bases from J, leaving 10 bases between. Sequenced material: whole blood. The clonotype originates from an adult who was a healthcare worker with PCR-confirmed SARS-CoV-2 infection or an uninfected control (not recorded which). The rearrangement uses TRBV7-6 and TRBJ2-5; D gene uncertain. The CDR3 spells CASSRTSNQETQYF. The CDR3 DNA follows: TGTGCCAGCAGCCGGACGAGTAACCAAGAGACCCAGTACTTC.